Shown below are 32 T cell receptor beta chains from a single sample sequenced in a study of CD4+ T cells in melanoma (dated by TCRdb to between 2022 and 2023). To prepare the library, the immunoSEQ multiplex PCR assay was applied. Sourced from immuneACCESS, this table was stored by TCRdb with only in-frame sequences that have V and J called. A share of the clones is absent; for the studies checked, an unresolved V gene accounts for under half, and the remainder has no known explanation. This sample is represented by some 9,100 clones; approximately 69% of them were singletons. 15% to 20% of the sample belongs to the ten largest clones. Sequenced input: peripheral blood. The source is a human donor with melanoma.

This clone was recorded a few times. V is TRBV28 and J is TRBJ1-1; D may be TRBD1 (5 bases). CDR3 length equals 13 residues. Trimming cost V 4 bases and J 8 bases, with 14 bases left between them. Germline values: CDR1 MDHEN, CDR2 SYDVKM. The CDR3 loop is CASSSSGTVEAFF. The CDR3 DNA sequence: TGTGCCAGCAGTTCGTCCGGGACGGTAGAAGCTTTCTTT.

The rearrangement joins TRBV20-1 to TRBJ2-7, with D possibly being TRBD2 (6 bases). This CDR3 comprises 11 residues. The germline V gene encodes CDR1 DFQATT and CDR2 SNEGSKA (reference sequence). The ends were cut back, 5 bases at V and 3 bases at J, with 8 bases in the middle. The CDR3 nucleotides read TGCAGTGCTGGTAGCGGCTACGAGCAGTACTTC. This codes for CSAGSGYEQYF.

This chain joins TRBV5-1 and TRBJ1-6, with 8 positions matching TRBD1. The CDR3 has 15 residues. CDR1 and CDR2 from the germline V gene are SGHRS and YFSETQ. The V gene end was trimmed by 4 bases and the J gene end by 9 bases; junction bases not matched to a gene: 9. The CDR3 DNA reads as TGCGCCAGCAGCCTCTACGGACAGGGTGGTTCACCCCTCCACTTT. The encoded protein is CASSLYGQGGSPLHF.

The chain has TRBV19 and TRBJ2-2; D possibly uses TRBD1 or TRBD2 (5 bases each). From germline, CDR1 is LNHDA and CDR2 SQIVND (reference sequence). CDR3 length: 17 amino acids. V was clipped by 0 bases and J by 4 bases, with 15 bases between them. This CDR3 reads CASSIDRGRKITGELFF. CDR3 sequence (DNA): TGTGCCAGTAGTATAGATAGGGGACGTAAGATCACCGGGGAGCTGTTTTTT.

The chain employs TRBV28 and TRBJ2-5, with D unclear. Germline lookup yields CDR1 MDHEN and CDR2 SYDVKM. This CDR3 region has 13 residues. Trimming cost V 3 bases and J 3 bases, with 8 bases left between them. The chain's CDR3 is CASSFPAKETQYF. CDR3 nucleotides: TGTGCCAGCAGTTTTCCGGCGAAAGAGACCCAGTACTTC.

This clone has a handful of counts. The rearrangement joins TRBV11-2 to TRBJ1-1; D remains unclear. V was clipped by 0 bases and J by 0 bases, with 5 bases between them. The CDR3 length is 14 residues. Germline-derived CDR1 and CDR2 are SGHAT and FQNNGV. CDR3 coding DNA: TGTGCCAGCAGCTTAGAATTTATGAACACTGAAGCTTTCTTT. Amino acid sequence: CASSLEFMNTEAFF.

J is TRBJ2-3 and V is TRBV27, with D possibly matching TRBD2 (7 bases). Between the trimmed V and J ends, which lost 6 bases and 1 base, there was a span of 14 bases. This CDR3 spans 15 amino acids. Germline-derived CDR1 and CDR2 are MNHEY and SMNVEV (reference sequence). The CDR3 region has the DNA TGTGCCAGCAGGCCGGGGGGCTTGGGCACAGATACGCAGTATTTT. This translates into CASRPGGLGTDTQYF.

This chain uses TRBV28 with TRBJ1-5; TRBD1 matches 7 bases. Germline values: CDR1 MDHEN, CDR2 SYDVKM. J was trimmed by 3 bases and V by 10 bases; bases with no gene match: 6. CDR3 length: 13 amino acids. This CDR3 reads CATVTGVNQPQHF. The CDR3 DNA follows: TGTGCCACCGTTACAGGGGTCAATCAGCCCCAGCATTTT.

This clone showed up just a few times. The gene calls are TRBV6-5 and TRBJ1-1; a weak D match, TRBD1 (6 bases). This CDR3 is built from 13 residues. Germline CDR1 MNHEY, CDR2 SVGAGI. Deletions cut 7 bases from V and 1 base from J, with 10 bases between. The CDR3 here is CASIWTENTEAFF. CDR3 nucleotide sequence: TGTGCCAGCATCTGGACAGAGAACACTGAAGCTTTCTTT.

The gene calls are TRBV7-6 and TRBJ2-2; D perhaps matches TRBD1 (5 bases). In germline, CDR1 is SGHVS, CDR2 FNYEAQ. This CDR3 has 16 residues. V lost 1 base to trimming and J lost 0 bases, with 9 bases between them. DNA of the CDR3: TGTGCCAGCAGCTTAGGACAGTCCGCGAACACCGGGGAGCTGTTTTTT. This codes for CASSLGQSANTGELFF.

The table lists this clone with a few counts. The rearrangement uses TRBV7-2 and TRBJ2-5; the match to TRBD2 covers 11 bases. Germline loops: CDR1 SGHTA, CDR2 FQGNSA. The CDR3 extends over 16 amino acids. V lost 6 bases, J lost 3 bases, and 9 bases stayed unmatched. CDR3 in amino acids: CASRLLAGGPEETQYF. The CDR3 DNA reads TGTGCCAGCAGACTCTTAGCGGGGGGGCCAGAAGAGACCCAGTACTTC. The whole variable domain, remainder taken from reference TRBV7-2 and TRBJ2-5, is GAGVSQSPSNKVTEKGKDVELRCDPISGHTALYWYRQSLGQGLEFLIYFQGNSAPDKSGLPSDRFSAERTGGSVSTLTIQRTQQEDSAVYLCASRLLAGGPEETQYFGPGTRLLVL.

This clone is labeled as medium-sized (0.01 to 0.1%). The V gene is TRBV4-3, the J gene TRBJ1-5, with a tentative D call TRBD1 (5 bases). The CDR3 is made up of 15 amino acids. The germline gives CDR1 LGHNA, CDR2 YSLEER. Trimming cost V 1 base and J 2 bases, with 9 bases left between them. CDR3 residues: CASSQVVGGNQPQHF. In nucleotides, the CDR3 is TGCGCCAGCAGCCAAGTCGTGGGGGGCAATCAGCCCCAGCATTTT.

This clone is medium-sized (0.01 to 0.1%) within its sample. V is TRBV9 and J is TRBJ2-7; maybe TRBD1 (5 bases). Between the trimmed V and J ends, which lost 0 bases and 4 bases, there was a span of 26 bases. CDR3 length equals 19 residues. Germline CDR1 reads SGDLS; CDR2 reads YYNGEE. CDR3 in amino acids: CASSVADIIGPPPNYEQYF. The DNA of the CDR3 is TGTGCCAGCAGCGTAGCGGACATAATCGGGCCTCCCCCAAATTACGAGCAGTACTTC.

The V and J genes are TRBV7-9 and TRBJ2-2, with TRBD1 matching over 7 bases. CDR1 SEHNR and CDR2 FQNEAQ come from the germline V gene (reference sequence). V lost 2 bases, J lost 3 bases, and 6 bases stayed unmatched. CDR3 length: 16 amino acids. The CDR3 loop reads CASSLYRGQYTGELFF. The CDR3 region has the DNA TGTGCCAGCAGCTTATATAGGGGACAGTACACCGGGGAGCTGTTTTTT. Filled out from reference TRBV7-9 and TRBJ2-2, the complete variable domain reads DTGVSQNPRHKITKRGQNVTFRCDPISEHNRLYWYRQTLGQGPEFLTYFQNEAQLEKSRLLSDRFSAERPKGSFSTLEIQRTEQGDSAMYLCASSLYRGQYTGELFFGEGSRLTVL.

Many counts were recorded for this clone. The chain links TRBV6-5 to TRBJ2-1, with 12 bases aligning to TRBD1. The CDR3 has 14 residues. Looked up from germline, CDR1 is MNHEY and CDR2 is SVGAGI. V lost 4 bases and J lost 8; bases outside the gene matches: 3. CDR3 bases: TGTGCCAGCAGTTTGGGACAGGGGGCCGATGAGCAGTTCTTC. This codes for CASSLGQGADEQFF.

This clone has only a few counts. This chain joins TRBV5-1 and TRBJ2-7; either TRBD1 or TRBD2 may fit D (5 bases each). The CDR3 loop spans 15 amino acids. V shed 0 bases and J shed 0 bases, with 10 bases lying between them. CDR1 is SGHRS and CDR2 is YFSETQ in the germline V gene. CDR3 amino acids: CASSLEGTTSYEQYF. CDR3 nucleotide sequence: TGCGCCAGCAGCTTGGAAGGGACGACCTCCTACGAGCAGTACTTC.

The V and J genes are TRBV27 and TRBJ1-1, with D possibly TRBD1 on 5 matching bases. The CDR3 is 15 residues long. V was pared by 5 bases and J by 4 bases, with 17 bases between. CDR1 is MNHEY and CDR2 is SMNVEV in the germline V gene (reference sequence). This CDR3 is CASSPRVGRGTEAFF. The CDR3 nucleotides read TGTGCCAGCAGTCCCCGAGTCGGGAGGGGCACTGAAGCTTTCTTT.

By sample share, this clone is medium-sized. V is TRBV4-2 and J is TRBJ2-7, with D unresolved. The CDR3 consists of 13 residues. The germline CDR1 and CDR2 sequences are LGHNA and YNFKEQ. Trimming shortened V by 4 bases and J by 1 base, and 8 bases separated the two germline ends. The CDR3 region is CASSPPGSYEQYF. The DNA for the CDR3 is TGTGCCAGCAGCCCTCCAGGTTCCTACGAGCAGTACTTC.

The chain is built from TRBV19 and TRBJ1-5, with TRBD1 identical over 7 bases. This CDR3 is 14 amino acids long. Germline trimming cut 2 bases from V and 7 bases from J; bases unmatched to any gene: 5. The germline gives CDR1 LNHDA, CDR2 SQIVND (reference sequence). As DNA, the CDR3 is TGTGCCAGTAGTATAAGAGGGGGCTGGCAGCCCCAGCATTTT. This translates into CASSIRGGWQPQHF.

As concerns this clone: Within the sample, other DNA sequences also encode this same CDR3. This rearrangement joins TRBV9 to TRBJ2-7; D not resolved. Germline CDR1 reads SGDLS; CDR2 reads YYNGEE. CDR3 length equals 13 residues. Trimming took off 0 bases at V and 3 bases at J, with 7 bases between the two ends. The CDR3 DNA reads TGTGCCAGCAGCGTAGAGGGAAGCTACGAGCAGTACTTC. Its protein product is CASSVEGSYEQYF.

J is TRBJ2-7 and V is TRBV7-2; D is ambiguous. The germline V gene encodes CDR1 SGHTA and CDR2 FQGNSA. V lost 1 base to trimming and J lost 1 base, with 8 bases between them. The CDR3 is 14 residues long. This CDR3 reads CASSLGPLSYEQYF. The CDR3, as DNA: TGTGCCAGCAGCTTAGGGCCCCTGTCCTACGAGCAGTACTTC.

The CDR3 protein is CASSYPWEGGGGYTF. In DNA form, the CDR3 reads TGTGCCAGCAGTTACCCTTGGGAGGGTGGAGGTGGCTACACCTTC. The J gene is TRBJ1-2, the V gene TRBV6-5; D is unclear. Germline loops: CDR1 MNHEY, CDR2 SVGAGI. V was shortened by 2 bases and J by 7 bases, with 17 bases between the two germline ends. The length of the CDR3 is 15 residues.

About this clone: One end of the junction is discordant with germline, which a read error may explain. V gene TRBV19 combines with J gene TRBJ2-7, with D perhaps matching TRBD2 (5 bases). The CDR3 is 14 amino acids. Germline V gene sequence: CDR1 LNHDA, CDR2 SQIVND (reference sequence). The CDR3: CDSSTSAGTYEQYF. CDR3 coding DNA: TGTGACAGTAGCACCTCCGCCGGGACCTACGAGCAGTACTTC.

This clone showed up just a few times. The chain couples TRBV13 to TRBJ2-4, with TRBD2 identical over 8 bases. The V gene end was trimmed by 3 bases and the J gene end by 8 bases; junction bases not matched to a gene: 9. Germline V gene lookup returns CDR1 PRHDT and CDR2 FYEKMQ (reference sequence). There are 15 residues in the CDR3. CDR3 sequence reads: CASSFGGGLRDIQYF. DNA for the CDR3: TGTGCCAGCAGCTTCGGCGGGGGGCTACGGGACATTCAGTACTTC.

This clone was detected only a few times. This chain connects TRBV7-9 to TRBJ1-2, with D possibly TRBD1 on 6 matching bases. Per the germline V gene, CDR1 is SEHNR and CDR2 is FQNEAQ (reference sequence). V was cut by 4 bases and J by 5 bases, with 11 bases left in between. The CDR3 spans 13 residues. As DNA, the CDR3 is TGTGCCAGCAGCTCTCCCGGACAGTATGGCTACACCTTC. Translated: CASSSPGQYGYTF.

CDR3 nucleotide sequence: TGTGCCAGCAGCTCCGACCCTGAAGCTTTCTTT. Translating gives CASSSDPEAFF. This chain joins TRBV7-9 and TRBJ1-1; D gene unclear. This CDR3 spans 11 amino acids. CDR1 SEHNR and CDR2 FQNEAQ come from the germline V gene (reference sequence). V lost 4 bases and J 6 bases, leaving 6 bases between the germline ends.

The CDR3 DNA follows: TGTGCCAGTAGGGTGACCTCGGACAGGTCGGAGTCCCAGCATTTT. This gives the protein CASRVTSDRSESQHF. The V and J genes are TRBV19 and TRBJ1-5, with TRBD1 identical over 7 bases. CDR3 size: 15 residues. V shed 6 bases, J shed 11 bases, and the junction held 16 bases outside the gene matches. Germline values: CDR1 LNHDA, CDR2 SQIVND (reference sequence). Drawing the rest from reference TRBV19 and TRBJ1-5, the complete variable domain is DGGITQSPKYLFRKEGQNVTLSCEQNLNHDAMYWYRQDPGQGLRLIYYSQIVNDFQKGDIAEGYSVSREKKESFPLTVTSAQKNPTAFYLCASRVTSDRSESQHFGDGTRLSIL.

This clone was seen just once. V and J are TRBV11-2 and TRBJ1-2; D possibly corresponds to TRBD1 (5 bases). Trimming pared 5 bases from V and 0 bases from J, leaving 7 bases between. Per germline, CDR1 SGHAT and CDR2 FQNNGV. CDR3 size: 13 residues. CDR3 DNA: TGTGCCAGCAGCCCACAGGCTAACTATGGCTACACCTTC. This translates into CASSPQANYGYTF.

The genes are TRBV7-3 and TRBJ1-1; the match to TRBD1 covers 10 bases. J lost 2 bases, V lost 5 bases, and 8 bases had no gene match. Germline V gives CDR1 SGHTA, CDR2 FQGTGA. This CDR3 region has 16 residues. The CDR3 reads CASSLMGTGANTEAFF. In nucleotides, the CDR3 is TGTGCCAGCAGCCTCATGGGGACAGGGGCTAACACTGAAGCTTTCTTT.

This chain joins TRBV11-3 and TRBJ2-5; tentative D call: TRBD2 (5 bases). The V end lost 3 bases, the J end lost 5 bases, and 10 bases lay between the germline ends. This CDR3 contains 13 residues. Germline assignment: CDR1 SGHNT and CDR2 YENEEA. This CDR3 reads CASSFSGSETQYF. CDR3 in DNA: TGTGCCAGCAGCTTCTCGGGGAGCGAGACCCAGTACTTC.

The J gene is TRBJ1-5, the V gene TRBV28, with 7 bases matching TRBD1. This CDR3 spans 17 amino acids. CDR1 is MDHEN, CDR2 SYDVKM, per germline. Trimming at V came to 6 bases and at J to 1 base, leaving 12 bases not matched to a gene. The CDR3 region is CASSHPTRGQSNQPQHF. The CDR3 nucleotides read TGTGCCAGCAGCCACCCGACAAGGGGGCAGAGCAATCAGCCCCAGCATTTT.

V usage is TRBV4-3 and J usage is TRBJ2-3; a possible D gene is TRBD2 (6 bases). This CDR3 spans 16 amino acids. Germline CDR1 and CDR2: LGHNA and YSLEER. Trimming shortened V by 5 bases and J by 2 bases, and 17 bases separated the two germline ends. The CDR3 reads CASSLLGEVVTDTQYF. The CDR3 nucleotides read TGCGCCAGCAGCTTGCTTGGGGAGGTGGTCACAGATACGCAGTATTTT.